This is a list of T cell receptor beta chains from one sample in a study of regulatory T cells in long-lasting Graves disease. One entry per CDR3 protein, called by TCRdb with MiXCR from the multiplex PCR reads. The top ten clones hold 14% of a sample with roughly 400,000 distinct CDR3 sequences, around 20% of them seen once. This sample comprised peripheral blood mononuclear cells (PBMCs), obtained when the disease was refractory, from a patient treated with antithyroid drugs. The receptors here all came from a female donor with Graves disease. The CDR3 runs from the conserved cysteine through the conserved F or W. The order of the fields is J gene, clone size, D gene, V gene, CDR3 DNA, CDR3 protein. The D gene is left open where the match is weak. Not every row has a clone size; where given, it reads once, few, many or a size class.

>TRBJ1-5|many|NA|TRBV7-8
TGTGCCAGCAGCCCAGGCAGGAATAGTGCCAATCAGCCCCAGCATTTT
CASSPGRNSANQPQHF
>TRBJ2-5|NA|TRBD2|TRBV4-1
TGCGCCAGCAGCCAGGGGACTAGCGATGTCGAGACCCAGTACTTC
CASSQGTSDVETQYF
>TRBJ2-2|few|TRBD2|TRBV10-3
TGTGCCATCAGTGCTAGCGGGAGGTCTACCGGGGAGCTGTTTTTT
CAISASGRSTGELFF
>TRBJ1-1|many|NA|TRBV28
TGTGCCACCACGTGGAACACTGAAGCTTTCTTT
CATTWNTEAFF
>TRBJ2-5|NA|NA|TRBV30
TGTGCCTGGAAGCGGTCCCAAGAGACCCAGTACTTC
CAWKRSQETQYF
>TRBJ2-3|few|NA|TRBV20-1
TGCAGTGCTAGAAACCCCCCCAGCACAGATACGCAGTATTTT
CSARNPPSTDTQYF
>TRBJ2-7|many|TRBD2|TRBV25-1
TGTGCCAGCAGTGATCCAGCCGGGACTAGCGGGCTCTACGAGCAGTACTTC
CASSDPAGTSGLYEQYF
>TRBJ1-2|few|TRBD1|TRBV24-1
TGTGCCACCAGTGACCCGCCACAGGGGGCTGGCTACACCTTC
CATSDPPQGAGYTF
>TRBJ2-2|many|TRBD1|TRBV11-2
TGTGCCGCAGCACACAGGGGGTATAACACCGGGGAGCTGTTTTTT
CAAAHRGYNTGELFF
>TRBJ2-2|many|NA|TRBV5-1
TGCGCCAGCAGCTTGGGGCCGACGAACACCGGGGAGCTGTTTTTT
CASSLGPTNTGELFF
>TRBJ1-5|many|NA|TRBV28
TGTGCCAGCAGTTCCTCGAGGAAGCCCCAGCATTTT
CASSSSRKPQHF
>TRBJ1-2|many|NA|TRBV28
TGTGCCAGCAGTCCTGTCGACCGTCTCCTCTATGGCTACACCTTC
CASSPVDRLLYGYTF
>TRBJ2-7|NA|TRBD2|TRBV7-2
TGTGCCAGCAGCCAACCTAGCGGGAGGCCCTCCTACGAGCAGTACTTC
CASSQPSGRPSYEQYF
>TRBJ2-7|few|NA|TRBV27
TGTGCCAGCACCTTTGGGGTCGGACCCTACGAGCAGTACTTC
CASTFGVGPYEQYF
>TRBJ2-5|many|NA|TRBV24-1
TGTGCCACCAGTGCCACAGGCCTCGAGACCCAGTACTTC
CATSATGLETQYF
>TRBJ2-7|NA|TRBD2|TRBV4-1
TGCGCCAGCAGCCAAGGGACTAGCGGGAGGGCCGCGAGTGAGCAGTACTTC
CASSQGTSGRAASEQYF
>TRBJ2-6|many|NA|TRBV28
TGTGCCAGCAGGGGTTATGGGGCCAACGTCCTGACTTTC
CASRGYGANVLTF
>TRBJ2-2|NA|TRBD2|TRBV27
TGTGCCAGCAGTCCATACGGACTAGCGAAGGCCGGGGAGCTGTTTTTT
CASSPYGLAKAGELFF
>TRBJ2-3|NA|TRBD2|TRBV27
TGTGCCAGCAGTTTATCCCTCAGCGGGGCAACGACTTGGGATACGCAGTATTTT
CASSLSLSGATTWDTQYF
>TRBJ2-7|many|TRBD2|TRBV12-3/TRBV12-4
TGTGCCAGCAGTTTGCGGGGGGCGGGTGTCGAGCAGTACTTC
CASSLRGAGVEQYF
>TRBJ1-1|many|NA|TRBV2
TGTGCCAGCAGTGATGAGGGGGGGACTGAAGCTTTCTTT
CASSDEGGTEAFF
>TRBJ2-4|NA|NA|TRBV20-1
TGCAGTGGTAGTGGTGGCGGGGTAGCCAAAAACATTCAGTACTTC
CSGSGGGVAKNIQYF
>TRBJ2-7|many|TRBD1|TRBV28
TGTGCCAGCAGTGGAGGGACAGGGGGCTCCTACGAGCAGTACTTC
CASSGGTGGSYEQYF
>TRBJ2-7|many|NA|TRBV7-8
TGTGCCAGCAGCTTTACGCGGTACGAGCAGTACTTC
CASSFTRYEQYF
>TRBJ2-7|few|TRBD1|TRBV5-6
TGTGCCAGCAGCTCCGCAGGGGGAAGCTCCTACGAGCAGTACTTC
CASSSAGGSSYEQYF
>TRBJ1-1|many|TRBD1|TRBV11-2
TGTGCCAGCAGCTTAGCACGGACAGGGGGACAAGCTTTCTTT
CASSLARTGGQAFF
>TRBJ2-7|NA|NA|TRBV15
TGTGCCACCAGCAGAGCACCCCCCGGAGCAGGAGAAGAGCAGTACTTC
CATSRAPPGAGEEQYF
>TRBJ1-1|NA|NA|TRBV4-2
TGTGCCAGCAGCCAAGGACGATGCATGAACACTGAAGCTTTCTTT
CASSQGRCMNTEAFF
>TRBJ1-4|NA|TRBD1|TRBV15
TGTGCCGCCAGCAGAATCAGGGACAGAGGCGAAAAACTGTTTTTT
CAASRIRDRGEKLFF
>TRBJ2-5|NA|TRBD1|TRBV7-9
TGTGCCAGCAGCTTCGGACAGGGGATAATGGCGGAGACCCAGTACTTC
CASSFGQGIMAETQYF
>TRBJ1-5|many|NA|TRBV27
TGTGCCAGCAGATCAGGGGTAGGCAATCAGCCCCAGCATTTT
CASRSGVGNQPQHF
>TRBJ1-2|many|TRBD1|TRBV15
TGTGCCACCAGCAGAGGAGACAGGGGCAACTATGGCTACACCTTC
CATSRGDRGNYGYTF
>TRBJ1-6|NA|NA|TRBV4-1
TGCGCCAGCAGTCGGGACCTGCGGAATTCACCCCTCCACTTT
CASSRDLRNSPLHF
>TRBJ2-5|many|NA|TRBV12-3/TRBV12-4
TGTGCCAGCGGGAGAAAGACCCAGTACTTC
CASGRKTQYF
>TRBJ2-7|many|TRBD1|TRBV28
TGTGCCAGCAGTATGGGACAGGCGAATGAGCAGTACTTC
CASSMGQANEQYF
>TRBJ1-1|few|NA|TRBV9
TGTGCCAGCAGCGTAGCTACAGGACCCGTTACGAACACTGAAGCTTTCTTT
CASSVATGPVTNTEAFF
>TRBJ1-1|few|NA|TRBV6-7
TGTGCCAGCAGCCCCTTCCGGGGGACCCCTAACACTGAAGCTTTCTTT
CASSPFRGTPNTEAFF
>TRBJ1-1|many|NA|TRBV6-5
TGTGCCAGCAGTTACTCGGGGTCTAACACTGAAGCTTTCTTT
CASSYSGSNTEAFF
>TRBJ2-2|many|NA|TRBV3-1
TGTGCCAGTAAGCCGGGACCTCCGAACACCGGGGAGCTGTTTTTT
CASKPGPPNTGELFF
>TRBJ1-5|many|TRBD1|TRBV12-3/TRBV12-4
TGTGCCAGCAGCATAGACAGGGGTGGCAATCAGCCCCAGCATTTT
CASSIDRGGNQPQHF
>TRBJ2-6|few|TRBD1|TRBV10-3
TGTGCCATCAGCTCGGGGACAGGGCTTACTGGGGCCAACGTCCTGACTTTC
CAISSGTGLTGANVLTF
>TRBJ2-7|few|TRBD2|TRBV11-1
TGTGCCAGCAGCTTAACTAGCGGGAGTCCCGAGCAGTACTTC
CASSLTSGSPEQYF
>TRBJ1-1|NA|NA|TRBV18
TGTGCCAGCTCACCTAAGGGGATTGATAATGAAGCTTTCTTT
CASSPKGIDNEAFF
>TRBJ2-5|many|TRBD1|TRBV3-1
TGTGCCAGCAGGGAGACAGGGGAGACGGAGACCCAGTACTTC
CASRETGETETQYF
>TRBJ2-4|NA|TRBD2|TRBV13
TGTGCCAGCAGCACAAGAACCGGACTAGTTCGTAACATTCAGTACTTC
CASSTRTGLVRNIQYF
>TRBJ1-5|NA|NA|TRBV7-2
TGTGCCAGCAGCCAAGTGGCAGGTCCGTACAATCAGCCCCAGCATTTT
CASSQVAGPYNQPQHF
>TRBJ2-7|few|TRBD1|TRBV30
TGTGCCTGGACCAACCTAGGACAGGGCTCCTACGAGCAGTACTTC
CAWTNLGQGSYEQYF
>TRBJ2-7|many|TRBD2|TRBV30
TGTGCCTGGAGTGTAAGCCGGGAGGGCGAGCAGTACTTC
CAWSVSREGEQYF
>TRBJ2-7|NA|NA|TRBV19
TGTGCCAGCAATGCAGGCGGAGTGGGTTACGAGCAGTACTTC
CASNAGGVGYEQYF
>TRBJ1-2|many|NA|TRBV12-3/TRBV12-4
TGTGCCAGCAGTTTAGGGGGACAAGTTAACTATGGCTACACCTTC
CASSLGGQVNYGYTF
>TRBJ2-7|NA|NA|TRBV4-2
TGTGCCAGCAGCCAAGGGCTCTCCGCCCCCGAGCAGTACTTC
CASSQGLSAPEQYF
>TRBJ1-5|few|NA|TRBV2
TGTGCCAGCAGTAGAGGACAGAATCAGCCCCAGCATTTT
CASSRGQNQPQHF